This T cell receptor beta chain comes out of a study of shared clonotypes between healthy human individuals. Comments on this clone: Other DNA sequences from this sample encode an identical CDR3 as well.

Replicate PCRs for sorted subsets used about 200 ng DNA; this equaled 25,000 to 30,000 T cell genomes. Authors' analysis steps: Without quality scores, immunoSEQ junctional reads could not be filtered like full-length reads. Assay used: immunoSEQ multiplex PCR; TCRdb lists only in-frame clones, some missing. V, J and clone size derive from that table, while D and trimming were established from the DNA sequence. The table includes some 1 million clones, around 74% detected once. Trimming stripped 0 bases from V and 6 bases from J, with 5 bases between. The germline V gene encodes CDR1 SGHNT and CDR2 YENEEA. The CDR3 is made up of 13 amino acids.

Sequenced sample: memory CD4+ T cells sorted from blood. Subset: CD45RA-negative fraction. This clonotype was obtained from a young man in good health. V usage is TRBV11-3 and J usage is TRBJ2-2; D may match TRBD1 or TRBD2 (5 bases each). The CDR3 region is CASSLEGAGELFF. CDR3 sequence (DNA): TGTGCCAGCAGCTTAGAGGGGGCCGGGGAGCTGTTTTTT.